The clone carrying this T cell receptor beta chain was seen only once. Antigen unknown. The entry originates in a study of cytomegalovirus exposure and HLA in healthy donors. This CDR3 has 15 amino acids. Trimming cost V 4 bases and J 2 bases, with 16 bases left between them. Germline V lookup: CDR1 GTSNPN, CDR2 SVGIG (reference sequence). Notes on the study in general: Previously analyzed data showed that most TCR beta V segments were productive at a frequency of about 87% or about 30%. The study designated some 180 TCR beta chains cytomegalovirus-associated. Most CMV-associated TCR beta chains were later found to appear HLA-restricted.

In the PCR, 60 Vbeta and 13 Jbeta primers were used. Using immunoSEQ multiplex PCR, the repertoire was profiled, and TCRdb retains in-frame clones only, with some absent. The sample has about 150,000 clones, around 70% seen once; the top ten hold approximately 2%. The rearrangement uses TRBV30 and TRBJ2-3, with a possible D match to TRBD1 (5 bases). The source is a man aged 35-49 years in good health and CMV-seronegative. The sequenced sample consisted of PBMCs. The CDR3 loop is CAWTTGRTFTDTQYF. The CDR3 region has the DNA TGTGCCTGGACCACAGGTAGAACATTCACAGATACGCAGTATTTT.